Included here is one TCR beta chain sequence, with context. No cognate antigen has been identified for it. No much larger clone is present one base from it, and per-base qualities are unavailable. These data originate in a study of cytomegalovirus exposure and HLA in healthy donors (dated by TCRdb to 2016 to 2017). Background on the whole study: An earlier analysis of several hundred of the donors reported 276 Gb of sequence data and 95 million to 120 million unique TCR beta sequences obtained from 180 million or so T cells. A later analysis re-examined previously published TCR beta repertoires from about 700 donors and added high-resolution HLA genotyping to investigate patterns of TCR occurrence. The aim of the study was to test whether cataloging public T cell receptors could identify signatures of past pathogen exposure. Rather than using new phenotypic data, the later analysis identified candidate immune exposures from TCR beta sequences and from how often those sequences occurred across donors. Donor age, sex, ethnicity and CMV serostatus were collected together with the repertoire data. The T cell repertoires of several hundred subjects were profiled by immunosequencing and related to cytomegalovirus serostatus. An early release covering 550 to 700 HLA-typed donors comprised about 290 gigabases of sequencing data and around 80 million unique TCR sequences. Of the 350 to 450 genotyped donors, 65% to 90% were placed in the genetic ancestry cluster associated with self-reported Caucasian donors. Typing coverage varied by locus: about 629-630 donors for A, B, C, DRB1 and DQB1; more than 500 for DQA1; 600 to 610 for DPA1; approximately 490 for DPB1. Among 398 genotyped donors of the cohort, an average of approximately 240,000 unique TCR beta nucleotide sequences were sequenced per donor, around 20% of them non-productive. To predict cytomegalovirus infection status, the study brought together high-throughput TCR immunosequencing, statistical association of individual TCRs with disease status, and machine learning. Five DR-DQ haplotypes were handled as single units for association and clustering because linkage in the cohort was strong. An earlier analysis of more than 450 of the donors used high-throughput TCR beta sequencing to judge whether each TCR beta V gene segment behaved as functional or pseudogenic. A later genetic analysis used genome-wide SNP genotypes for about 60% of the roughly 670 donors, treating that subset as a discovery cohort. In addition to the first cohort of about 650 subjects, a separate validation cohort of approximately 110 different subjects was used. Both class I and class II loci were covered by HLA typing, at four-digit resolution. All discovery cohort repertoires had been generated using a single sequencing platform.

The cohort consisted of 666 healthy bone marrow donors. At the time of sampling, all cohort members were nominally healthy, though unrecorded immune exposures were likely present. The donor tested CMV seronegative, placing the donor among the 350 to 400 seronegative members of the cohort. A peripheral blood sample was provided by each donor, and peripheral blood mononuclear cells were used for TCR beta sequencing. The Qiagen DNeasy Blood Extraction Kit was used to extract genomic DNA from the blood cell samples. Library construction relied on the immunoSEQ multiplex PCR assay. For the multiplex PCR, a mixture combining 60 forward primers for TCR Vbeta segments and 13 reverse primers for TCR Jbeta segments was used. A multiplex PCR assay on genomic DNA amplified the CDR3 region of rearranged TCR beta genes. Amplified TCR beta libraries were sequenced as 87-base-pair reads on the Illumina HiSeq System. As for the authors' bioinformatics: In a later analysis, roughly 80 million unique TCR beta chains were counted across the roughly 670 repertoires, and about 10 million of these chains were shared by at least two donors. Raw reads were error-corrected and collapsed into unique sequences with a nearest-neighbor algorithm that merged closely related sequences to remove PCR and sequencing errors. To assign V, D and J gene segments, CDR3 sequences were aligned to IMGT reference sequences. For a sequence to be retained, a match of at least six nucleotides was required to both a V gene segment and a J gene segment. A rearrangement counted as productive if the CDR3 had no stop codons and remained in frame with V and J, and every other rearrangement counted as non-productive. Following IMGT convention, CDR3 was defined as the stretch from the second conserved V-encoded cysteine to the conserved J-encoded phenylalanine. In an earlier analysis of more than 550 of the donors, sequences lacking an unambiguous match to a single V gene segment were excluded. An earlier analysis of 587 of the donors called V segments functional above 56.7% productive rearrangements and segregating when the between-donor standard deviation exceeded 5%. A statistical classification framework was built for diagnosing cytomegalovirus status from the catalog of TCR beta chain sequences. A later analysis assigned V and J genes by comparing TCR nucleotide sequences with IMGT/GENE-DB human TR gene sequences. The TCRdist pipeline was used in a later analysis to assign CDR3 sequences and most-parsimonious VDJ recombination scenarios. A later analysis defined each TCR beta chain by its CDR3 amino acid sequence plus V-gene family, and excluded reads lacking a unique V-gene family. A later analysis removed several hundred highly shared, low-generation-probability nucleotide sequences to deal with suspected cross-contamination and a sequencing artifact. In a later analysis, a clonal expansion index for each public chain was calculated from normalized within-repertoire ranks of inferred template counts. In a later analysis, generation probabilities were computed using a VDJ recombination model fitted to out-of-frame rearrangements, and the results were checked against IGoR. A later analysis scored TCR-TCR, TCR-HLA and TCR-CMV co-occurrence with hypergeometric tests, applying a repertoire-size bias correction to TCR pairs. A later analysis estimated false discovery rates by permuting HLA or CMV assignments 20 times. In a later analysis, co-occurring TCRs were grouped with DBSCAN, and TCRdist sequence similarity was added when clustering was performed within HLA-allele-positive subsets. Repertoires with fewer than 30,000 or more than 120,000 public chains were left out of co-occurrence clustering, as were a handful of repertoires with anomalous nucleotide sharing. TCRdb took this table from immuneACCESS and kept in-frame rearrangements with V and J called. Such tables lack part of the clones; where checked against another copy, unresolved V genes explain under half of the gap, and the rest is unexplained. V, J and clone size are those of that table, while D and trimming were read from the DNA. In this sample the table shows about 160,000 clones, around four fifths of which occur a single time. The ten largest make up about 1.3% of the sample.

Beyond this particular receptor, the publication reports: Because the 87-base-pair reads could not distinguish some IMGT-functional V segments, including TRBV6-2 and TRBV6-3, those segments were excluded. In a later analysis, TCR association rates were found to vary across HLA loci, with the most associated TCRs seen for DRB1 alleles and the fewest for HLA-C alleles. The cohort was sequenced for TCR beta chains only, and without alpha or paired-chain data the features that could be detected were limited. Several of the top co-occurrence clusters appeared to be linked to parvovirus B19, influenza, CMV and Epstein-Barr virus, according to a later analysis. The authors suggested that the approach could potentially be generalized to other disease states and immunological phenotypes. Because HLA typing was missing for some donors at each locus, association tests included only the typed subset. According to a later analysis, most CMV-associated TCR beta chains appeared to be HLA-restricted, and the HLA associations seemed to be driven largely by CMV exposure. Because counts were too low, seventeen rarely observed V segments, including chromosome 9 orphons, were left out of the earlier analysis of 587 of the donors. In the study, around 160 TCR beta chains were listed as associated with cytomegalovirus. Correlated functional status among segregating V segments might be attributable to linkage disequilibrium, but an unknown experimental factor could not be ruled out. A cluster of highly shared sequence variants was judged likely to represent a technical artifact of the sequencing pipeline. A further reported finding was that TCR beta sequences accurately predicted the HLA-A and HLA-B alleles for most subjects in the first cohort. In a later analysis, 15,000 to 20,000 TCR beta sequences were associated with specific HLA alleles at a false discovery rate of 0.05. In a later genetic analysis, fewer N-insertions in productive TCRs were reported among donors in an Asian-associated ancestry cluster than the roughly 700-donor mean. An association between a missense DCLRE1C variant and V-gene and J-gene trimming of TCR beta chains was found in a later genetic analysis and replicated in an independent cohort. A few of the identified cytomegalovirus-associated TCR beta chains were confirmed in vitro to be specific for cytomegalovirus antigens. When HLA alleles, especially DR and DQ, strongly co-occurred, TCR associations were difficult to assign to individual alleles. Sequencing depth was assumed to be roughly uniform across donors in the presence/absence analyses, though that assumption may not hold. CMV serostatus was the only immune exposure information available for the cohort. Broadly in line with IMGT annotations, most TCR beta V segments showed up in productive rearrangements about 90% or about 30% of the time in an earlier analysis of several hundred of the donors. A later analysis found that HLA-associated TCR beta chains were more clonally expanded and had lower generation probabilities than equally common non-associated chains. Most TCR sequences were seen in very few donors, while some public TCRs were found in many individuals. The classifier was reported to diagnose cytomegalovirus status with high specificity and sensitivity in both the original cohort and the validation cohort.

The CDR3, from cysteine to phenylalanine, totals 15 residues. CDR3 DNA is the only sequence kept; it has 45 bases, read in frame from the first base. CDR1 LNHDA and CDR2 SQIVND are derived from the germline V gene (reference sequence). V drops 1 base and J drops 10 bases, leaving 14 bases in between. This TCR derives from a man aged 25 to 45 in good health and CMV-seronegative. Recombination connected TRBV19 to TRBJ1-6; the D gene identity is not certain. The sequencing input was PBMCs. The DNA sequence is TGTGCCAGTAGTATAGTGGAAGGGAGTCCGTCACCCCTCCACTTT. Its protein reads: CASSIVEGSPSPLHF.